Described below is a single T cell receptor beta chain sequence and its context. The antigen remains undetermined. Profiled with immunoSEQ multiplex PCR; TCRdb holds only in-frame clones, not every one. The sample gives over 110,000 clones, roughly 90% of which show up once; 1.5% to 2% is in the top ten. Trimming cost V 2 bases and J 4 bases, with 12 bases left between them. CDR1 is MDHEN and CDR2 is SYDVKM in the germline V gene. This CDR3 comprises 14 residues. These data are taken from a study of T cell responses to AZD1222 COVID-19 vaccine. Findings of the study overall: Among the donors, most were white British and more were female, and clonal diversity was possibly underestimated. Only six or seven AZD1222 recipients were seropositive at baseline.

This TCR came from an adult who received the AZD1222 COVID-19 vaccine. Here the sequenced sample was peripheral blood, taken 28 days after the second AZD1222 dose. V and J are TRBV28 and TRBJ2-7, with a possible D match to TRBD1 (6 bases). CDR3 region: CASSLGGQGYEQYF. CDR3 nucleotides: TGTGCCAGCAGTTTAGGTGGGCAGGGGTACGAGCAGTACTTC.